These 18 T cell receptor beta chains were all obtained from the same sample, sequenced in a study of identical twins. One entry per CDR3 protein results from TCRdb running MiXCR on the 5' RACE reads. The table has 400,000 to 550,000 distinct CDR3 sequences, roughly an eighth seen once; the top ten hold approximately 0.98%. This same sample was also taken into another study, of yellow fever vaccine responses in identical twins.

The material sequenced was CD4+ T cells sorted from blood. The receptors were sampled from a woman in her late teens or twenties in good health.

This clonotype was seen a few times. The V and J genes are TRBV3-1 and TRBJ2-1, with 10 bases fitting TRBD2. CDR1 LGHDT and CDR2 YNNKEL come from the germline V gene (reference sequence). The CDR3 has 14 residues. V lost 6 bases and J lost 7; bases outside the gene matches: 6. The CDR3 loop is CASSLAGVLNEQFF. Written as DNA, the CDR3 is TGTGCCAGCAGTCTAGCGGGAGTCTTAAATGAGCAGTTCTTC.

This chain uses TRBV15 with TRBJ2-1; D is unclear. Trimming shortened V by 0 bases and J by 12 bases, and 12 bases separated the two germline ends. CDR1 and CDR2 from the germline V gene are LNHNV and YYDKDF (reference sequence). The CDR3 runs 13 residues. Here the CDR3 DNA reads TGTGCCACCAGCAGAGATCCGACCCTGGGGCAGTTCTTC. It codes for CATSRDPTLGQFF. Together with reference TRBV15 and TRBJ2-1, the CDR3 gives the full variable domain: DAMVIQNPRYQVTQFGKPVTLSCSQTLNHNVMYWYQQKSSQAPKLLFHYYDKDFNNEADTPDNFQSRRPNTSFCFLDIRSPGLGDTAMYLCATSRDPTLGQFFGPGTRLTVL.

V is TRBV12-3 or TRBV12-4 and J is TRBJ2-5; 7 bases line up with TRBD1. The V gene end was trimmed by 6 bases and the J gene end by 5 bases; junction bases not matched to a gene: 12. The CDR3 consists of 15 residues. CDR3 sequence: CASSSVQGVRETQYF. In DNA form, the CDR3 reads TGTGCCAGCAGCTCAGTGCAGGGGGTTAGGGAGACCCAGTACTTC.

The chain has TRBV5-1 and TRBJ2-7; possibly TRBD1 for D (6 bases). CDR1 SGHRS and CDR2 YFSETQ come from the germline V gene. The V end lost 1 base, the J end lost 3 bases, and 17 bases lay between the germline ends. This CDR3 spans 16 amino acids. The CDR3 protein is CASSLFTGTINYEQYF. CDR3 DNA sequence: TGCGCCAGCAGCTTGTTTACAGGGACGATAAACTACGAGCAGTACTTC.

The chain is built from TRBV6-1 and TRBJ1-1; maybe TRBD1 (6 bases). Germline V gene lookup returns CDR1 MNHNS and CDR2 SASEGT. The V end lost 6 bases, the J end lost 4 bases, and 12 bases lay between the germline ends. The CDR3 covers 13 residues. CDR3 DNA: TGTGCCAGCAGAAAGGGGGGGGGCACTGAAGCTTTCTTT. As protein: CASRKGGGTEAFF.

This clonotype was seen more than once but under ten times. The chain uses TRBV10-3 and TRBJ2-5, with D possibly matching TRBD2 (6 bases). The CDR3 is made up of 14 amino acids. Deletions cut 5 bases from V and 1 base from J, with 11 bases between. CDR1 and CDR2 (germline): ENHRY, SYGVKD. CDR3: CAISSLGGQETQYF. In nucleotides, the CDR3 is TGTGCCATCAGTTCCCTGGGGGGCCAAGAGACCCAGTACTTC.

This clonotype was detected a few times. The J gene is TRBJ1-1, the V gene TRBV29-1; maybe TRBD1 (5 bases). V was pared by 4 bases and J by 5 bases, with 20 bases between. From germline, CDR1 is SQVTM and CDR2 ANQGSEA. This CDR3 has 15 residues. The CDR3 DNA reads as TGCAGCGTTGGGGACTCTAGCTACCTGGGGACTGAAGCTTTCTTT. It codes for CSVGDSSYLGTEAFF.

This clonotype occurred a few times. The chain is built from TRBV7-2 and TRBJ2-7; either TRBD1 or TRBD2 may supply D (5 bases each). Germline CDR1 SGHTA, CDR2 FQGNSA. V was cut by 3 bases and J by 5 bases, with 11 bases left in between. The CDR3 loop spans 13 amino acids. CDR3 in amino acids: CASSFRRGDEQYF. In DNA form, the CDR3 reads TGTGCCAGCAGCTTCCGCCGAGGGGACGAGCAGTACTTC.

This clonotype came up many times. The chain has TRBV5-1 and TRBJ2-3, with 14 bases identical to TRBD2. The CDR3 has 17 amino acids. V gave up 0 bases and J gave up 2 bases; unmatched junction bases: 2. Per germline, CDR1 SGHRS and CDR2 YFSETQ. CDR3 bases: TGCGCCAGCAGCTTGGGGACTAGCGGGGGGACCACAGATACGCAGTATTTT. Amino acids: CASSLGTSGGTTDTQYF.

This clonotype was seen at least ten times. The rearrangement links TRBV5-1 to TRBJ2-5; 12 bases match TRBD2. The CDR3 consists of 15 residues. CDR1 and CDR2 (germline): SGHRS, YFSETQ. Unmatched junction bases numbered 3, after V lost 4 bases and J lost 2 bases. The CDR3 reads CASSPSGGAQETQYF. The CDR3 coding sequence is TGCGCCAGCAGCCCTAGCGGGGGGGCACAAGAGACCCAGTACTTC.

The V gene is TRBV6-1, the J gene TRBJ2-5, with a possible D match to TRBD1 (6 bases). Germline V lookup: CDR1 MNHNS, CDR2 SASEGT. This CDR3 has 13 residues. V gave up 10 bases and J gave up 4 bases, with 16 bases separating them. CDR3 in DNA: TGTGCCATCGAATGGGGGCGCGGAGAGACCCAGTACTTC. It yields the protein CAIEWGRGETQYF.

This clonotype has only a few counts. The chain couples TRBV20-1 to TRBJ2-2; D not resolved. V was pared by 0 bases and J by 3 bases, with 11 bases between. The CDR3 loop spans 15 amino acids. Germline V gene lookup returns CDR1 DFQATT and CDR2 SNEGSKA (reference sequence). The CDR3 DNA reads TGCAGTGCTAGAGATTGGCGATTAGACACCGGGGAGCTGTTTTTT. Translated, it gives CSARDWRLDTGELFF.

In its sample, this clonotype was seen a few times. CDR3 coding DNA: TGTGCCACCAGTGACGGGACAGGGAACGAGCAGTACTTC. Amino acid sequence: CATSDGTGNEQYF. The chain employs TRBV24-1 and TRBJ2-7; the match to TRBD1 covers 9 bases. J lost 5 bases, V lost 4 bases, and 2 bases had no gene match. Germline CDR1 is KGHDR and CDR2 is SFDVKD. The length of the CDR3 is 13 residues.

The J gene is TRBJ2-1, the V gene TRBV5-1, with 8 bases lining up with TRBD2. The CDR3 is 17 amino acids. V trimming: 5 bases; J trimming: 1 base; junction bases outside the gene matches: 11. Germline V CDR1 and CDR2: SGHRS, YFSETQ. The CDR3 here is CASSFGLAAVSYNEQFF. CDR3 DNA sequence: TGCGCCAGCAGTTTTGGACTAGCCGCAGTGTCCTACAATGAGCAGTTCTTC.

The chain couples TRBV20-1 to TRBJ2-5, with 11 nucleotides matching TRBD2. J gave up 3 bases and V 5 bases, and 5 bases lay outside the gene matches. The germline gives CDR1 DFQATT, CDR2 SNEGSKA (reference sequence). The CDR3 covers 14 residues. This CDR3 reads CSAAPGLAEETQYF. The DNA of the CDR3 is TGCAGTGCTGCACCGGGACTAGCGGAAGAGACCCAGTACTTC.

The V and J genes are TRBV7-9 and TRBJ2-7, with a weak D call TRBD1 (5 bases). Germline values: CDR1 SEHNR, CDR2 FQNEAQ (reference sequence). Between the trimmed V and J ends, which lost 1 base and 3 bases, there was a span of 13 bases. The CDR3 runs 15 residues. CDR3 amino acids: CASSLGQGYDYEQYF. For the CDR3, the DNA is TGTGCCAGCAGCTTAGGTCAGGGATATGACTACGAGCAGTACTTC. Together with reference TRBV7-9 and TRBJ2-7, the CDR3 gives the full variable domain: DTGVSQNPRHKITKRGQNVTFRCDPISEHNRLYWYRQTLGQGPEFLTYFQNEAQLEKSRLLSDRFSAERPKGSFSTLEIQRTEQGDSAMYLCASSLGQGYDYEQYFGPGTRLTVT.

This clonotype showed up just a few times. The CDR3 region is CSARRTGNTGELFF. In nucleotides, the CDR3 is TGCAGTGCTCGAAGGACAGGGAACACCGGGGAGCTGTTTTTT. This chain uses TRBV20-1 with TRBJ2-2, with 7 nucleotides matching TRBD1. This CDR3 is built from 14 residues. V lost 5 bases, J lost 1 base, and 4 bases stayed unmatched. Germline-derived CDR1 and CDR2 are DFQATT and SNEGSKA (reference sequence).

The V gene is TRBV7-2, the J gene TRBJ2-5, with 11 bases aligning to TRBD2. V gave up 5 bases and J gave up 4 bases; unmatched junction bases: 12. Germline values: CDR1 SGHTA, CDR2 FQGNSA. The CDR3 is 17 residues long. CDR3 nucleotide sequence: TGTGCCAGCAGCATTATAGCGGGAGGGCCTTCGCGAGAGACCCAGTACTTC. This translates into CASSIIAGGPSRETQYF.